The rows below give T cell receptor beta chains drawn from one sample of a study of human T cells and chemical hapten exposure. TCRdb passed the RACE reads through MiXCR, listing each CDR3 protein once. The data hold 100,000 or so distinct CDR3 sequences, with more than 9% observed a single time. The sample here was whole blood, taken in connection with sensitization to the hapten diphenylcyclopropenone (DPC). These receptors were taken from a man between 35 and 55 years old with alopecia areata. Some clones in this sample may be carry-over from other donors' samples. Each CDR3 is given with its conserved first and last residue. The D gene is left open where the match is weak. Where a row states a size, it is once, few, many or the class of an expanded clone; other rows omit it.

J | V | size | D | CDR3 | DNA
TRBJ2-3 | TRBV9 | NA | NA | CASSVDPGGTDTQYF | TGTGCCAGCAGCGTAGATCCGGGGGGCACAGATACGCAGTATTTT
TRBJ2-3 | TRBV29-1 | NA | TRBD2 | CSVERAFRGSPTDTQYF | TGCAGCGTTGAACGGGCTTTTCGCGGGAGCCCCACAGATACGCAGTATTTT
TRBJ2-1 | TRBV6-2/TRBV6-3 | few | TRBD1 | CASRPGQEGLNEQFF | TGTGCCAGCAGGCCGGGACAGGAGGGGCTCAATGAGCAGTTCTTC
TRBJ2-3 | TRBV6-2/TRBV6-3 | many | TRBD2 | CASSTAGLANTDTQYF | TGTGCCAGCAGTACGGCGGGACTAGCGAACACAGATACGCAGTATTTT
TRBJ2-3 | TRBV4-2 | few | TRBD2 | CASSISAGASTDTQYF | TGTGCCAGCAGCATCTCAGCGGGAGCTAGCACAGATACGCAGTATTTT
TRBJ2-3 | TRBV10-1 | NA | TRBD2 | CASSSPSLAGGPNTQYF | TGCGCCAGCAGCTCCCCTTCCCTAGCGGGAGGGCCAAATACGCAGTATTTT
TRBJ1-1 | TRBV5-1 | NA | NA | CASSFDRNTEAFF | TGCGCCAGCAGCTTTGACAGAAACACTGAAGCTTTCTTT
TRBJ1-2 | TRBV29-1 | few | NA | CSVGDSYYGYTF | TGCAGCGTTGGCGACAGCTACTATGGCTACACCTTC
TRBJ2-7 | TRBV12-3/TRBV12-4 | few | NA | CASSSAAEQYF | TGTGCCAGCAGTTCAGCGGCCGAGCAGTACTTC
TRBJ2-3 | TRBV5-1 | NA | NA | CASSLDFGSSTDTQYF | TGCGCCAGCAGCTTGGACTTCGGCAGCAGCACAGATACGCAGTATTTT
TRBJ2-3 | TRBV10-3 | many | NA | CAISESGHDTDTQYF | TGTGCCATCAGTGAGTCTGGACATGACACAGATACGCAGTATTTT
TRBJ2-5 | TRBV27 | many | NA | CASSFQAGLRETQYF | TGTGCCAGCAGTTTCCAGGCGGGCCTCCGAGAGACCCAGTACTTC
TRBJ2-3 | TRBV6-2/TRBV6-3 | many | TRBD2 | CASSLSSGFSTDTQYF | TGTGCCAGCAGTCTCTCTAGCGGATTCAGCACAGATACGCAGTATTTT
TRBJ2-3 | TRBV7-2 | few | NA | CASNLGARGTDTQYF | TGTGCCAGCAACCTTGGCGCTCGGGGGACAGATACGCAGTATTTT
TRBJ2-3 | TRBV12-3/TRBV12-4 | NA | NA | CASRFGTDTQYF | TGTGCCAGTCGGTTTGGCACAGATACGCAGTATTTT
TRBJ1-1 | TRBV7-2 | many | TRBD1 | CASSFLDRDTEAFF | TGTGCCAGCAGCTTCCTCGACAGGGACACTGAAGCTTTCTTT
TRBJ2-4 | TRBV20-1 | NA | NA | CSAGSLGAKNIQYF | TGCAGTGCTGGAAGCCTGGGGGCCAAAAACATTCAGTACTTC
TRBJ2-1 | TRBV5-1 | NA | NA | CASSSGGGGINNEQFF | TGCGCCAGCAGCTCTGGGGGTGGCGGGATTAACAATGAGCAGTTCTTC
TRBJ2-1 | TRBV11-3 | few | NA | CASSLGYHEQFF | TGTGCCAGCAGCTTAGGATACCATGAGCAGTTCTTC
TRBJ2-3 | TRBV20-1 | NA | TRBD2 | CSARSSGRVLTDTQYF | TGCAGTGCTAGGTCCAGCGGGAGGGTATTAACGGATACGCAGTATTTT
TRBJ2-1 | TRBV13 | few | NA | CASSSLETPVGNEQFF | TGTGCCAGCAGCTCCCTGGAAACCCCAGTGGGCAATGAGCAGTTCTTC
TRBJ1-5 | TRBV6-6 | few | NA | CASREGGSNQPQHF | TGTGCCAGCAGGGAAGGGGGGTCCAATCAGCCCCAGCATTTT
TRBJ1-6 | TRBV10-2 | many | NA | CASTPRGQTNSPLHF | TGCGCCAGCACTCCGCGGGGCCAGACCAATTCACCCCTCCACTTT
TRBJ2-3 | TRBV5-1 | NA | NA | CASSLDPPASTDTQYF | TGCGCCAGCAGCTTGGATCCCCCAGCTAGCACAGATACGCAGTATTTT
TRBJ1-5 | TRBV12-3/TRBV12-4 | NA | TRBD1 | CASRWGTGGYQPQHF | TGTGCCAGCAGGTGGGGGACAGGGGGATATCAGCCCCAGCATTTT
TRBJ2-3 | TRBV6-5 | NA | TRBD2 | CASKTGLAGDTQYF | TGTGCCAGCAAAACGGGACTAGCGGGAGATACGCAGTATTTT
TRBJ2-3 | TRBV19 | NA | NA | CASKEFSSTDTQYF | TGTGCCAGTAAGGAGTTTTCTAGCACAGATACGCAGTATTTT
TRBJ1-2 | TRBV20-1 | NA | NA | CSAPIGGNTNYGYTF | TGCAGTGCTCCCATCGGCGGAAACACTAACTATGGCTACACCTTC
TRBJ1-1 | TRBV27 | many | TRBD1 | CASSLQGAMNTEAFF | TGTGCCAGCAGTTTACAGGGGGCGATGAACACTGAAGCTTTCTTT
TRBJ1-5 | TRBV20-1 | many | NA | CSARGPNTPQHF | TGCAGTGCTAGGGGTCCCAATACGCCCCAGCATTTT
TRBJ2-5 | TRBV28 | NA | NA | CATGADLTSETQYF | TGCGCTACGGGCGCAGACCTTACTTCGGAGACCCAGTACTTC
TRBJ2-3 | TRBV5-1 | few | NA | CASTSGELTDTQYF | TGCGCCAGCACCAGCGGAGAACTCACAGATACGCAGTATTTT
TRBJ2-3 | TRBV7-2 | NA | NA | CASSLESGTDTQYF | TGTGCCAGCAGCTTAGAAAGCGGGACAGATACGCAGTATTTT